The 5 T cell receptor beta chains listed next were all sequenced from one sample in a study of T-cell reconstitution after alpha-beta-depleted transplantation in children. The TCRbeta library was prepared with unique molecular identifiers. From the PCR reads, TCRdb called clonotypes with MiXCR, one entry per CDR3 protein. This table has approximately 400,000 distinct CDR3 sequences, 15% to 20% appearing once. The material was PBMCs, mostly from graft donor cells, obtained 360 days after TCRalphabeta/CD19-depleted stem cell transplant. The receptors here all came from a boy under two years old who had a stem cell transplant for Wiskott-Aldrich syndrome, so the T cells may come from the graft donor.

This sequence joins TRBV10-2 and TRBJ2-3, with TRBD2 matching over 7 bases. There are 18 residues in the CDR3. Germline lookup yields CDR1 WSHSY and CDR2 SAAADI. Trimming cost V 0 bases and J 0 bases; bases outside gene matches: 9. CDR3 coding DNA: TGCGCCAGCAGTGAGTCAGAACTAGCGAGATCTAGCACAGATACGCAGTATTTT. This translates into CASSESELARSSTDTQYF.

V usage is TRBV5-6 and J usage is TRBJ2-1; 9 positions agree with TRBD2. V lost 1 base to trimming and J lost 10 bases; unmatched junction nucleotides: 9. CDR3 length: 15 amino acids. Germline CDR1 and CDR2: SGHDT and YYEEEE. The CDR3 reads CASSLLPRGGQEQFF. The CDR3 DNA reads TGTGCCAGCAGCTTGCTCCCGCGGGGGGGACAGGAGCAGTTCTTC. Combining the CDR3 with reference TRBV5-6 and TRBJ2-1 gives the whole variable domain DAGVTQSPTHLIKTRGQQVTLRCSPKSGHDTVSWYQQALGQGPQFIFQYYEEEERQRGNFPDRFSGHQFPNYSSELNVNALLLGDSALYLCASSLLPRGGQEQFFGPGTRLTVL.

In this sample, this clonotype turned up a few times. Compared with germline, one end of the junction differs, possibly owing to a read error. This chain joins TRBV6-1 and TRBJ2-3; 11 nucleotides agree with TRBD1. CDR3 length: 14 amino acids. Germline assignment: CDR1 MNHNS and CDR2 SASEGT. DNA of the CDR3: TGTGCCAGCAGATGGACAGGGGGCACCGATACGCAGTATTTT. Protein product: CASRWTGGTDTQYF.

V gene TRBV12-3 or TRBV12-4 combines with J gene TRBJ1-6; TRBD1 matches at 8 bases. The CDR3 has 15 amino acids. Losses at the gene ends were 5 bases for V and 9 bases for J; bases not matched to a gene: 9. This CDR3 reads CASSPWQGAASPLHF. The CDR3 nucleotides read TGTGCCAGCAGTCCCTGGCAGGGGGCTGCTTCACCCCTCCACTTT.

Only a few counts were recorded for this clonotype. The V gene is TRBV5-1, the J gene TRBJ2-2; D is undetermined. This CDR3 contains 13 residues. With 4 bases removed from V and 4 bases from J, the gap between germline ends came to 8 bases. Germline CDR1 is SGHRS and CDR2 is YFSETQ. The CDR3 region has the DNA TGCGCCAGCAGCCCCTTACCCACCGGGGAGCTGTTTTTT. It codes for CASSPLPTGELFF.